The 20 T cell receptor beta chains listed next were all sequenced from one sample in a study of T cells after yellow fever vaccination. TCRdb used MiXCR to reprocess the 5' RACE reads, holding one entry per CDR3 protein. The sample lists some 250,000 distinct CDR3 sequences; 6.9% were seen once. This material consisted of CD4+ T cells sorted from PBMCs, taken 15 days after the yellow fever booster vaccination. Every receptor here comes from a young man who received the YFV17D yellow fever vaccine.

Many counts were recorded for this clonotype. The chain has TRBV3-1 and TRBJ2-5; possible D gene TRBD1, 5 bases. CDR1 and CDR2 from the germline V gene are LGHDT and YNNKEL (reference sequence). Deletions cut 11 bases from V and 1 base from J, with 17 bases between. The CDR3 loop spans 14 amino acids. CDR3 sequence: CAAGWARSQETQYF. The CDR3 region has the DNA TGTGCCGCAGGGTGGGCTCGGTCCCAAGAGACCCAGTACTTC.

The chain uses TRBV10-3 and TRBJ2-2; 8 bases are a match to TRBD2. The CDR3 runs to 14 residues. J was trimmed by 4 bases and V by 8 bases; bases with no gene match: 6. Germline V gene lookup returns CDR1 ENHRY and CDR2 SYGVKD. The CDR3: CAISGTSGTGELFF. CDR3 nucleotide sequence: TGTGCCATCTCCGGGACTAGTGGCACCGGGGAGCTGTTTTTT.

This clonotype was counted at least ten times. The chain has TRBV21-1 and TRBJ2-7. TRBV21-1 is annotated as a pseudogene. The CDR3 spans 15 residues. CDR3 nucleotides: TGTGCCAGCAGCAGAAAAAAAAAAGGTTTCTACGAGCAGTACTTC. It specifies CASSRKKKGFYEQYF.

This clonotype was recorded many times. The V call is TRBV6-6, the J call TRBJ1-2; D might be TRBD1 (5 bases). V was shortened by 7 bases and J by 2 bases, with 11 bases between the two germline ends. The CDR3 is 13 residues long. Germline CDR1 is MNHNY and CDR2 is SVGAGI (reference sequence). CDR3 nucleotide sequence: TGTGCCAGCACCCCGACAGCGAACTATGGCTACACCTTC. Its protein product is CASTPTANYGYTF.

The chain uses TRBV20-1 and TRBJ1-2; no clear D gene. V dropped 7 bases and J dropped 3 bases, with 18 bases sitting between them. CDR3 length: 14 residues. Germline V gene lookup returns CDR1 DFQATT and CDR2 SNEGSKA (reference sequence). The CDR3 reads CSGTREGFDYGYTF. The CDR3 nucleotides are TGCAGTGGGACGAGGGAGGGTTTTGACTATGGCTACACCTTC.

This clonotype was counted only a few times. V and J are TRBV19 and TRBJ2-1; a weak D match, TRBD1 (6 bases). The length of the CDR3 is 14 residues. Trimming removed 8 bases from V and 9 bases from J, with 20 bases in between. Per the germline V gene, CDR1 is LNHDA and CDR2 is SQIVND (reference sequence). The CDR3 DNA follows: TGTGCCAGTGAGCTACAGGGTTCAGTGGGTGAGCAGTTCTTC. This sequence encodes CASELQGSVGEQFF.

The table lists this clonotype with a few counts. The chain is built from TRBV20-1 and TRBJ2-3, with 10 bases lining up with TRBD2. The CDR3 is 14 residues long. V lost 5 bases, J lost 3 bases, and 5 bases stayed unmatched. Germline V CDR1 and CDR2: DFQATT, SNEGSKA (reference sequence). CDR3 loop: CSAAPGLATDTQYF. The CDR3 nucleotides read TGCAGTGCTGCCCCGGGACTAGCGACAGATACGCAGTATTTT.

This clonotype was seen a handful of times. The chain couples TRBV27 to TRBJ2-1, with 7 bases identical to TRBD1. CDR3 length: 16 amino acids. Germline-derived CDR1 and CDR2 are MNHEY and SMNVEV (reference sequence). The V and J ends lost 6 bases and 3 bases, in that order; junction bases with no gene match: 11. The CDR3 sequence: CASSRPLWTGYNEQFF. The DNA of the CDR3 is TGTGCCAGCAGCCGTCCCCTATGGACAGGCTACAATGAGCAGTTCTTC.

Ten or more counts support this clonotype. The rearrangement joins TRBV18 to TRBJ2-7; no clear D gene. Germline V gene sequence: CDR1 KGHSH, CDR2 LQKENI. V was pared by 3 bases and J by 4 bases, with 16 bases between. This CDR3 has 15 residues. CDR3 nucleotide sequence: TGTGCCAGCTCACCCCCCTCAGGAAACCTATACGAGCAGTACTTC. Protein: CASSPPSGNLYEQYF.

This clonotype was found many times. The chain uses TRBV29-1 and TRBJ2-1; D possibly matches TRBD1 or TRBD2 (6 bases each). CDR3 length: 15 amino acids. Germline lookup yields CDR1 SQVTM and CDR2 ANQGSEA. Trimming took 1 base from V and 2 from J, leaving 12 bases between them. CDR3 sequence reads: CSVEGMGGAYNEQFF. DNA of the CDR3: TGCAGCGTTGAAGGGATGGGGGGCGCCTACAATGAGCAGTTCTTC.

This clonotype was seen many times. V and J are TRBV7-2 and TRBJ2-1; possible D gene TRBD1, 5 bases. With 4 bases removed from V and 8 bases from J, the gap between germline ends came to 12 bases. Germline V gene lookup returns CDR1 SGHTA and CDR2 FQGNSA. The CDR3 is made up of 13 amino acids. The CDR3 DNA reads as TGTGCCAGCAGCTGGAGCCCAGGGCATGAGCAGTTCTTC. Its protein product is CASSWSPGHEQFF.

The J gene is TRBJ1-1, the V gene TRBV6-5; 7 nucleotides line up with TRBD1. The V segment lost 0 bases and the J segment 6 bases; nucleotides outside the gene matches: 19. Germline CDR1 reads MNHEY; CDR2 reads SVGAGI. This CDR3 is 19 amino acids long. CDR3 sequence reads: CASSYSTTGVGMGDAEAFF. The CDR3 DNA is TGTGCCAGCAGTTACTCGACCACAGGGGTCGGCATGGGTGACGCTGAAGCTTTCTTT.

The genes are TRBV18 and TRBJ2-1; D is undetermined. V lost 5 bases to trimming and J lost 9 bases, with 23 bases between them. Germline values: CDR1 KGHSH, CDR2 LQKENI. This CDR3 comprises 16 residues. CDR3 region: CASSSRSGPMISEQFF. Written as DNA, the CDR3 is TGTGCCAGCTCATCGAGATCTGGCCCAATGATAAGTGAGCAGTTCTTC.

This clonotype was counted a few times. The rearrangement links TRBV4-3 to TRBJ2-1; TRBD2 aligns across 11 bases. The CDR3 has 16 amino acids. V was pared by 4 bases and J by 4 bases, with 6 bases of the junction left unmatched. Per germline, CDR1 LGHNA and CDR2 YSLEER. CDR3 in amino acids: CASSLGTSGTYNEQFF. CDR3 sequence (DNA): TGCGCCAGCAGCCTCGGGACTAGCGGAACATACAATGAGCAGTTCTTC.

Only a few counts were recorded for this clonotype. V gene TRBV29-1 combines with J gene TRBJ2-5, with 7 bases lining up with TRBD1. V lost 4 bases, J lost 5 bases, and 19 bases stayed unmatched. The CDR3 covers 17 residues. Germline CDR1 SQVTM, CDR2 ANQGSEA. CDR3 nucleotides: TGCAGCGTTGGAGGGGGCCCGGCCCTAATGGGCTCTGAGACCCAGTACTTC. Its translation is CSVGGGPALMGSETQYF.

A few counts support this clonotype. This chain links TRBV29-1 with TRBJ2-7; unclear D gene. Trimming took off 2 bases at V and 1 base at J, with 9 bases between the two ends. Germline assignment: CDR1 SQVTM and CDR2 ANQGSEA. This CDR3 region has 13 residues. CDR3: CSVETGGSYEQYF. The DNA for the CDR3 is TGCAGCGTTGAAACTGGCGGATCCTACGAGCAGTACTTC.

The V gene is TRBV5-1, the J gene TRBJ1-1; weak D call: TRBD1 (5 bases). Germline V gives CDR1 SGHRS, CDR2 YFSETQ. Trimming removed 0 bases at V and 4 bases at J, with 13 bases between. CDR3 length: 15 amino acids. The CDR3 sequence is CASSLGGGESTEAFF. The CDR3 DNA reads TGCGCCAGCAGCTTGGGCGGGGGGGAAAGCACTGAAGCTTTCTTT.

This clonotype was seen a few times. This chain's CDR3 is CASSYRSDYNEQFF. As DNA, the CDR3 is TGTGCCAGCAGTTACAGGTCAGACTACAATGAGCAGTTCTTC. The V call is TRBV6-5, the J call TRBJ2-1; D is unclear. CDR1 MNHEY and CDR2 SVGAGI come from the germline V gene. Trimming took off 2 bases at V and 3 bases at J, with 8 bases between the two ends. This CDR3 has 14 residues.

This clonotype was counted only a few times. The chain links TRBV3-1 to TRBJ2-2, with unresolved D. The CDR3 has 14 amino acids. Germline assignment: CDR1 LGHDT and CDR2 YNNKEL (reference sequence). The V and J ends lost 7 bases and 1 base respectively, with 10 bases between them. Written as DNA, the CDR3 is TGTGCCAGCAACACATTAGGGAACACCGGGGAGCTGTTTTTT. Protein sequence: CASNTLGNTGELFF.

Only a few counts were recorded for this clonotype. The chain combines TRBV9 with TRBJ2-3; D possibly corresponds to TRBD2 (9 bases). The CDR3 has 16 amino acids. Deletions cut 0 bases from V and 6 bases from J, with 17 bases between. Germline V gives CDR1 SGDLS, CDR2 YYNGEE. The CDR3 loop reads CASSVESGRTGDTQYF. The DNA of the CDR3 is TGTGCCAGCAGCGTAGAAAGCGGGAGGACAGGGGATACGCAGTATTTT. Combining the CDR3 with reference TRBV9 and TRBJ2-3 gives the whole variable domain DSGVTQTPKHLITATGQRVTLRCSPRSGDLSVYWYQQSLDQGLQFLIQYYNGEERAKGNILERFSAQQFPDLHSELNLSSLELGDSALYFCASSVESGRTGDTQYFGPGTRLTVL.